The 5 T cell receptor beta chains below were found in one sample sequenced in a study of cytomegalovirus exposure and HLA in healthy donors. TCRdb keeps only in-frame clones here, not all; method: immunoSEQ multiplex PCR. The data hold some 320,000 clones, with around 90% observed a single time. What was sequenced was PBMCs. The origin of the receptors is a woman in her 30s in good health and CMV-seropositive.

The chain employs TRBV28 and TRBJ1-2; unclear D gene. Trimming left V 3 bases short and J 8 bases short, with 7 bases between. Germline V gene data show CDR1 as MDHEN and CDR2 as SYDVKM. This CDR3 is built from 11 residues. CDR3 coding DNA: TGTGCCAGCAGTTTGACTCGGGGCTACACCTTC. The encoded protein is CASSLTRGYTF.

CDR3 coding DNA: TGTGCCAGCAGCCAAGAAGGCCAGGGGGGAAACAATGAGCAGTTCTTC. As protein: CASSQEGQGGNNEQFF. The chain joins TRBV4-2 to TRBJ2-1, with D possibly matching TRBD1 (7 bases). The germline gives CDR1 LGHNA, CDR2 YNFKEQ. V was pared by 0 bases and J by 5 bases, with 14 bases between. CDR3 size: 16 residues.

DNA for the CDR3: TGTGCCTGGAGCCGGACACCGGGGGTGTCTGGAAACACCATATATTTT. Its translation is CAWSRTPGVSGNTIYF. The rearrangement joins TRBV30 to TRBJ1-3, with D possibly being TRBD1 (5 bases). CDR3 length equals 16 residues. Germline V gene lookup returns CDR1 GTSNPN and CDR2 SVGIG (reference sequence). V was shortened by 3 bases and J by 1 base, with 16 bases between the two germline ends.

V gene TRBV11-2 combines with J gene TRBJ1-1; D is ambiguous. CDR1 SGHAT and CDR2 FQNNGV come from the germline V gene. Deletions cut 1 base from V and 6 bases from J, with 3 bases between. The CDR3 is 11 amino acids. The CDR3 DNA is TGTGCCAGCAGCTTAGTGGCTGAAGCTTTCTTT. Amino acid sequence: CASSLVAEAFF.

The chain is built from TRBV6-5 and TRBJ1-4, with D perhaps TRBD1 (6 bases). V was cut by 3 bases and J by 0 bases, with 8 bases left in between. Germline CDR1 is MNHEY and CDR2 is SVGAGI. CDR3 length: 15 residues. CDR3 region: CASSYNRATNEKLFF. CDR3 bases: TGTGCCAGCAGTTATAACAGGGCAACTAATGAAAAACTGTTTTTT.